This T cell receptor beta chain was captured in a study of control samples from healthy donors and cancer patients. Generated by immunoSEQ multiplex PCR, the TCRdb table keeps only in-frame clones and is missing some. Counted here are around 76,000 clones, around 90% occurring once; the ten biggest clones make up approximately 8.8%. V lost 0 bases to trimming and J lost 0 bases, with 11 bases between them. The CDR3 covers 16 residues. Germline CDR1 is MGHRA and CDR2 is YSYEKL. The gene calls are TRBV4-1 and TRBJ1-1; D remains ambiguous. The sequenced sample consisted of PBMCs. The receptor was derived from a woman in her 50s with colorectal cancer. The CDR3 spells CASSQDGQTLNTEAFF. Written as DNA, the CDR3 is TGCGCCAGCAGCCAAGATGGGCAGACACTGAACACTGAAGCTTTCTTT.